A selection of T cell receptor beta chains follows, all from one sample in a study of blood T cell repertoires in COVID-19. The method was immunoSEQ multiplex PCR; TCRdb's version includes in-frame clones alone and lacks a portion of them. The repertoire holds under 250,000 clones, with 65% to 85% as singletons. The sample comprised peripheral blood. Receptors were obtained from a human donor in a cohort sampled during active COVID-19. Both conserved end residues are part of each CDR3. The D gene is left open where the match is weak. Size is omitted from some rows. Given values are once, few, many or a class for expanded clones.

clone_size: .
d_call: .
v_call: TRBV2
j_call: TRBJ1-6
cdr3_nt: TGTGCCAGCAGTTTCAGGCCCTTTAATTCACCCCTCCACTTT
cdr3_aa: CASSFRPFNSPLHF

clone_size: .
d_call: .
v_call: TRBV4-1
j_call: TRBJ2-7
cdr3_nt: TGCGCCAGCAGCCGCGAGTGGGCAACGTACGAGCAGTACTTC
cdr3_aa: CASSREWATYEQYF

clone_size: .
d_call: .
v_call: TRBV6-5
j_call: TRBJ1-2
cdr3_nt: TGTGCCAGCAGTTACGGCAGGGCCTATGGCTACACCTTC
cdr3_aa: CASSYGRAYGYTF

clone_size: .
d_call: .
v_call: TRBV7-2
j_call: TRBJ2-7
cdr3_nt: TGTGCCAGCAGCTTATCACAGGCGTCGGCCTACGAGCAGTACTTC
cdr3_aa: CASSLSQASAYEQYF

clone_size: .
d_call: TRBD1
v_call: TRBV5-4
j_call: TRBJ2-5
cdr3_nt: TGTGCCAGCAGCCCGCATGGGACAGGGGTCCGGGCCCAGTACTTC
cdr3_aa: CASSPHGTGVRAQYF

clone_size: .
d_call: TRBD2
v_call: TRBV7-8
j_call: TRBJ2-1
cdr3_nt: TGTGCCAGCAGCTTAGGACTAGCGGGAGGAGAGGGTGAGCAGTTCTTC
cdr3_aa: CASSLGLAGGEGEQFF

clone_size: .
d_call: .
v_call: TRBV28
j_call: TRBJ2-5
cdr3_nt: TGTGCCAGCAGCAACGGTGGGGAACACGGGGATCAAGAGACCCAGTACTTC
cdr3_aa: CASSNGGEHGDQETQYF

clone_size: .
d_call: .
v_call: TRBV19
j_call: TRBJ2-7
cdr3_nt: TGTGCCAGTACCGGCTTTACAGGTCCGTCGGGCTACGAGCAGTACTTC
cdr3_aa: CASTGFTGPSGYEQYF

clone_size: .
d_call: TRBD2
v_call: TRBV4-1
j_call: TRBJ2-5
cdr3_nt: TGCGCCAGCAGCCAGATGGGACTAGGGGAGACCCAGTACTTC
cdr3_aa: CASSQMGLGETQYF

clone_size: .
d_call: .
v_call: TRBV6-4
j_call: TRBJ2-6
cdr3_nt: TGTGCCAGCGGTCCCCAGGCAGGGCCAACTGGGGCCAACGTCCTGACTTTC
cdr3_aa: CASGPQAGPTGANVLTF

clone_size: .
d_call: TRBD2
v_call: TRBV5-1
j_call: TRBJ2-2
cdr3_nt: TGCGCCAGCAGCTTCGGTACTAGCGGGGTAAACGGGGAGCTGTTTTTT
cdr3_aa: CASSFGTSGVNGELFF

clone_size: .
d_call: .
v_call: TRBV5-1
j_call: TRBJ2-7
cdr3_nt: TGCGCCAGCAGCTTTCTCCTCGGGAACTACGAGCAGTACTTC
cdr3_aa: CASSFLLGNYEQYF

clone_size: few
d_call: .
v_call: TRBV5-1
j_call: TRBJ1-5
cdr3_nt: TGCGCCAGCAGCTTGGCAGGGGTGAGCAATCAGCCCCAGCATTTT
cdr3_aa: CASSLAGVSNQPQHF

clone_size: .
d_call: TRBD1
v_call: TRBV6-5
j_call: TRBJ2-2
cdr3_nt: TGTGCCAGCAGTATTGACAGGGTTGACACCGGGGAGCTGTTTTTT
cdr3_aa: CASSIDRVDTGELFF

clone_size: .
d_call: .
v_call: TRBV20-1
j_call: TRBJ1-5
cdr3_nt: TGCAGTGCTAGTGGGACATGGGGCAATCAGCCCCAGCATTTT
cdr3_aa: CSASGTWGNQPQHF

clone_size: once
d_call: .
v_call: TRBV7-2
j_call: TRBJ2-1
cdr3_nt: TGTGCCAGCAGCCTTTTACGGAGGGAGAATGAGCAGTTCTTC
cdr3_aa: CASSLLRRENEQFF

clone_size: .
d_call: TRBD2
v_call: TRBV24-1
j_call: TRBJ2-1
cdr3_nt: TGTGCCACCAGTGATTTCGGGACTAGTTGGAGGGAGGGTCTGTTCTTC
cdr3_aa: CATSDFGTSWREGLFF

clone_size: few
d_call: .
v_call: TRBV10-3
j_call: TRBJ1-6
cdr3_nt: TGTGCCATCACCCAAGGGGGGGGGCGAAAAAATTCACCCCTCCACTTT
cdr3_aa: CAITQGGGRKNSPLHF

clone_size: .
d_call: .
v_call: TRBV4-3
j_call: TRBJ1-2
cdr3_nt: TGCGCCAGCAGCCAAGAGCAGGGAGGCTATGGCTACACCTTC
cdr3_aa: CASSQEQGGYGYTF

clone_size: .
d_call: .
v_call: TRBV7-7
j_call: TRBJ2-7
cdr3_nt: TGTGCTAGCAGTAATCTCGGCTACGAGCAGTACTTC
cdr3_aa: CASSNLGYEQYF

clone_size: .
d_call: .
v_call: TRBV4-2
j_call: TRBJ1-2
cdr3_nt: TGTGCCAGCAGCCGCCCCGGGCTCCGGAGGGGCTACACCTTC
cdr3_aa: CASSRPGLRRGYTF

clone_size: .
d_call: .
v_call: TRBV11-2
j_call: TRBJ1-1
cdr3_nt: TGTGCCAGCACCATCGCACAGGGTGTGACCGGAGCTTTCTTT
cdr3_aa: CASTIAQGVTGAFF

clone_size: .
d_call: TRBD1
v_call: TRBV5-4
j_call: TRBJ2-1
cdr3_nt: TGTGCCAGCAGCTTGGGTGGGACAGGGGGCGATGAGCAGTTCTTC
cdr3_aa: CASSLGGTGGDEQFF

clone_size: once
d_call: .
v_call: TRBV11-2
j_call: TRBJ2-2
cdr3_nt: TGTGCCAGCAGTCTCTCTGGGGAGCTGTTTTTT
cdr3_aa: CASSLSGELFF

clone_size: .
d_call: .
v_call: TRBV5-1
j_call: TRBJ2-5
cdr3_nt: TGCGCCAGCAGCCCATCTACAGGGATTGAGACCCAGTACTTC
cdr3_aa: CASSPSTGIETQYF

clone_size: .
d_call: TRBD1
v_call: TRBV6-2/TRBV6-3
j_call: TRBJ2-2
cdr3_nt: TGTGCCAGCAGTTTCACCGGGACAGGGATGGTGGCGTTGCCCGGGGAGCTGTTTTTT
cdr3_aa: CASSFTGTGMVALPGELFF

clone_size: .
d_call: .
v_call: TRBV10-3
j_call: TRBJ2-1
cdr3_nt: TGTGCCATCAGAGAGTCAAGCGGTGAGCAGTTCTTC
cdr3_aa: CAIRESSGEQFF

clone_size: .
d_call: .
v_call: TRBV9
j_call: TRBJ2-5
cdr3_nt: TGTGCCAGCAGCGTCGGCGGTCAAGAGACCCAGTACTTC
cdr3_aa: CASSVGGQETQYF

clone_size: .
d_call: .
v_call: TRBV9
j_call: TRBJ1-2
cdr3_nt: TGTGCCAGCAGCACGGGAGGGGAGCGCCGCTATGGCTACACCTTC
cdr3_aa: CASSTGGERRYGYTF

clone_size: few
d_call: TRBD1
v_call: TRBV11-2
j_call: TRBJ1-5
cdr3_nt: TGTGCCAGCAGAAGCAGGGGGCGCGAAGACAATCAGCCCCAGCATTTT
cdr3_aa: CASRSRGREDNQPQHF

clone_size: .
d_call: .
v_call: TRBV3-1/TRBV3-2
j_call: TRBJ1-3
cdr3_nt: TGTGCCAGCAGCCAAGGGCAATGGACCATATATTTT
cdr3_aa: CASSQGQWTIYF

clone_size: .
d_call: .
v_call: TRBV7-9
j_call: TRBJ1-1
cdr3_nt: TGTGCCAGCACCCTGGGAGTGGTGAACACTGAAGCTTTCTTT
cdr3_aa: CASTLGVVNTEAFF

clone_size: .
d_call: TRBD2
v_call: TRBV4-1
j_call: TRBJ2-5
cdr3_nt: TGCGCCAGCAGCCTAGGGACTAGCGGGATGGAGACCCAGTACTTC
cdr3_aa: CASSLGTSGMETQYF

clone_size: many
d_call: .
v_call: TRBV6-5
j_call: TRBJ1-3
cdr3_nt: TGTGCCAGCAGTTTGGACAGTGGAAACACCATATATTTT
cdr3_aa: CASSLDSGNTIYF

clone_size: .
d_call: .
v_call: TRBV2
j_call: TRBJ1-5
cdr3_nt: TGTGCCAGCAGTATAACAGGGAACAATCAGCCCCAGCATTTT
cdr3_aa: CASSITGNNQPQHF

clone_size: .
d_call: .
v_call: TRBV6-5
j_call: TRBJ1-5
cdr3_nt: TGTGCCAGCAGTTACTCACCAGGGATGGAGCCCCAGCATTTT
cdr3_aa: CASSYSPGMEPQHF

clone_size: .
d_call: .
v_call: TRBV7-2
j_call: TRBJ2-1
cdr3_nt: TGTGCCAGCAGCTTATCGGGGGAGAATGAGCAGTTCTTC
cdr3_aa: CASSLSGENEQFF

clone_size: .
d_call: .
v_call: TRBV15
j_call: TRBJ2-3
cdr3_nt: TGTGCCACCAGCAGAGATTTTTCTTTAAGCACAGATACGCAGTATTTT
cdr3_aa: CATSRDFSLSTDTQYF

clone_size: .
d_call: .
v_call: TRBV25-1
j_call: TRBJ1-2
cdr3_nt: TGTGCCAGCAGTGACCCGAGGAATCTCTATGGCTACACCTTC
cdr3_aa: CASSDPRNLYGYTF

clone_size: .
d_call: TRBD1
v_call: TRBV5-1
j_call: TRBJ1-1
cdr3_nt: TGCGCCAGCAGCTTGGAGGACAGGGTATATGCTTTCTTT
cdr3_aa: CASSLEDRVYAFF

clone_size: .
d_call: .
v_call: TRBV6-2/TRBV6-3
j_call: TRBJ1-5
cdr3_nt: TGTGCCAGCAGTTTCCAGCACTATAGCAATCAGCCCCAGCATTTT
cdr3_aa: CASSFQHYSNQPQHF